The next 19 T cell receptor beta chains were all read from a single sample in a study of cytomegalovirus exposure and HLA in healthy donors. The PCR was carried out with 60 Vbeta primers and 13 Jbeta primers. Profiled with immunoSEQ multiplex PCR; TCRdb holds only in-frame clones, not every one. Of some 150,000 clones in the sample, approximately 78% are singletons; the top ten hold roughly 4%. Sample: PBMCs. The receptors were sampled from a woman in her 40s in good health and CMV-seropositive.

V usage is TRBV7-2 and J usage is TRBJ2-1; 7 bases line up with TRBD2. This CDR3 spans 14 amino acids. V lost 5 bases to trimming and J lost 6 bases; unmatched junction nucleotides: 7. Germline CDR1 reads SGHTA; CDR2 reads FQGNSA. The CDR3 bases are TGTGCCAGCAGCCGAAATGGGGGGGGCAATGAGCAGTTCTTC. This translates into CASSRNGGGNEQFF.

The chain employs TRBV7-8 and TRBJ1-4; 8 bases map to TRBD1. Germline V gives CDR1 SGHVS, CDR2 FQNEAQ. V dropped 7 bases and J dropped 1; count of bases not matched to a gene: 5. This CDR3 has 15 amino acids. The CDR3 region is CASKDRGRTNEKLFF. CDR3 in DNA: TGTGCCAGCAAAGACAGGGGTAGAACTAATGAAAAACTGTTTTTT.

This clone was counted only a few times. The chain employs TRBV5-1 and TRBJ2-3; 7 bases agree with TRBD2. The CDR3 consists of 16 residues. Per germline, CDR1 SGHRS and CDR2 YFSETQ. V shed 4 bases and J 5 bases; nucleotides not matched to a gene: 13. The CDR3 loop reads CASSGPGLSGIDTQYF. The CDR3 DNA reads TGCGCCAGCAGCGGACCGGGACTAAGCGGTATAGATACGCAGTATTTT.

A few counts support this clone. This chain uses TRBV6-5 with TRBJ2-7; D is possibly TRBD2 (5 bases). This CDR3 comprises 13 residues. V shed 0 bases and J shed 3 bases, with 6 bases lying between them. Looked up from germline, CDR1 is MNHEY and CDR2 is SVGAGI. The DNA of the CDR3 is TGTGCCAGCAGTTACTCGGCGGGCTACGAGCAGTACTTC. Its protein product is CASSYSAGYEQYF.

The chain carries TRBV5-1 and TRBJ1-6; a possible D gene is TRBD1 (5 bases). Trimming shortened V by 2 bases and J by 0 bases, and 18 bases separated the two germline ends. The CDR3 contains 19 residues. The germline CDR1 and CDR2 sequences are SGHRS and YFSETQ. CDR3 nucleotides: TGCGCCAGCAGCTTCGGGCAGGGCTACCCAAGCTCCTATAATTCACCCCTCCACTTT. It yields the protein CASSFGQGYPSSYNSPLHF.

This clone has just a few counts. The V and J genes are TRBV29-1 and TRBJ2-5; 10 bases are shared with TRBD2. The length of the CDR3 is 17 residues. V was pared by 0 bases and J by 4 bases, with 11 bases of the junction left unmatched. Germline-derived CDR1 and CDR2 are SQVTM and ANQGSEA. This chain's CDR3 is CSVEDSRLAGLVETQYF. In DNA, the CDR3 is TGCAGCGTTGAAGATTCAAGACTAGCGGGCTTGGTAGAGACCCAGTACTTC.

This sequence joins TRBV13 and TRBJ2-1, with TRBD1 as a possible D gene (6 bases). The germline V gene has CDR1 PRHDT and CDR2 FYEKMQ (reference sequence). The CDR3 loop spans 14 amino acids. Trimming removed 6 bases at V and 5 bases at J, with 14 bases between. In DNA, the CDR3 is TGTGCCAGCAGGTCAGGGGACCTTAACAATGAGCAGTTCTTC. Translation gives CASRSGDLNNEQFF. Filled out from reference TRBV13 and TRBJ2-1, the complete variable domain reads AAGVIQSPRHLIKEKRETATLKCYPIPRHDTVYWYQQGPGQDPQFLISFYEKMQSDKGSIPDRFSAQQFSDYHSELNMSSLELGDSALYFCASRSGDLNNEQFFGPGTRLTVL.

CDR3 protein: CASSLSRGNTEAFF. The CDR3, as DNA: TGTGCCAGCAGCTTATCGCGGGGGAACACTGAAGCTTTCTTT. The V call is TRBV7-2, the J call TRBJ1-1; D unresolved. The V end was cut by 2 bases, the J end by 1 base, with 8 bases between. The CDR3 is 14 residues long. Germline CDR1 SGHTA, CDR2 FQGNSA.

The rearrangement joins TRBV6-1 to TRBJ2-3; 9 positions match TRBD2. Germline-derived CDR1 and CDR2 are MNHNS and SASEGT. The V gene end was trimmed by 0 bases and the J gene end by 9 bases; junction bases not matched to a gene: 13. The CDR3 runs to 17 residues. The CDR3 coding sequence is TGTGCCAGCAGTGAAGCGGAGGGCGGGGGGGCCGGGGGGACGCAGTATTTT. Residues: CASSEAEGGGAGGTQYF.

This sequence joins TRBV5-1 and TRBJ2-5, with 10 nucleotides matching TRBD2. Losses at the gene ends were 0 bases for V and 4 bases for J; bases not matched to a gene: 6. There are 16 residues in the CDR3. Germline lookup yields CDR1 SGHRS and CDR2 YFSETQ. In DNA form, the CDR3 reads TGCGCCAGCAGCTTGGGCCTAGCGGGAGAGGGAGAGACCCAGTACTTC. Translating it yields CASSLGLAGEGETQYF.

The V and J genes are TRBV28 and TRBJ2-7; 7 bases match TRBD1. CDR1 is MDHEN and CDR2 is SYDVKM in the germline V gene. V gave up 4 bases and J gave up 3 bases; unmatched junction bases: 12. This CDR3 is built from 16 residues. CDR3 nucleotides: TGTGCCAGCAGTTCCCCGGGGACAGAGTTATTCTACGAGCAGTACTTC. It yields the protein CASSSPGTELFYEQYF.

The chain has TRBV10-1 and TRBJ1-1; TRBD1 aligns across 7 bases. Germline V gene sequence: CDR1 WNHNN, CDR2 SYGVQD (reference sequence). CDR3 size: 14 residues. Trimming cost V 7 bases and J 5 bases; bases outside gene matches: 10. CDR3 sequence: CASTPDRHKTEAFF. The CDR3 nucleotides are TGCGCCAGCACCCCGGACAGGCACAAAACTGAAGCTTTCTTT.

This rearrangement joins TRBV11-2 to TRBJ2-7; D not certain. This CDR3 has 12 amino acids. Germline V gene lookup returns CDR1 SGHAT and CDR2 FQNNGV. Trimming pared 0 bases from V and 6 bases from J, leaving 6 bases between. CDR3: CASSLDQIEQYF. The CDR3 bases are TGTGCCAGCAGCTTAGATCAAATCGAGCAGTACTTC.

The chain combines TRBV9 with TRBJ2-6; D may be TRBD2 (5 bases). CDR3 length: 15 residues. Germline assignment: CDR1 SGDLS and CDR2 YYNGEE. Trimming shortened V by 1 base and J by 4 bases, and 9 bases separated the two germline ends. CDR3: CASSVLSGGANVLTF. As DNA, the CDR3 is TGTGCCAGCAGCGTACTGTCGGGGGGGGCCAACGTCCTGACTTTC.

Only a few counts were recorded for this clone. The chain links TRBV30 to TRBJ2-7; 7 bases line up with TRBD1. Germline CDR1 reads GTSNPN; CDR2 reads SVGIG (reference sequence). V was clipped by 4 bases and J by 3 bases; unmatched bases: 12. The CDR3 loop spans 15 amino acids. The CDR3: CAWTSSADRVYEQYF. CDR3 nucleotide sequence: TGTGCCTGGACTTCGTCCGCTGACAGGGTCTACGAGCAGTACTTC.

The V and J genes are TRBV6-6 and TRBJ2-7; TRBD2 matches at 8 bases. With 7 bases clipped from V and 0 bases from J, the junction kept 5 bases outside the gene matches. This CDR3 comprises 14 residues. Germline values: CDR1 MNHNY, CDR2 SVGAGI (reference sequence). The CDR3 nucleotides are TGTGCCAGCAATATCGGGACTAGCTCCTACGAGCAGTACTTC. This sequence encodes CASNIGTSSYEQYF.

A word on this clone: Relative to the germline gene, one junction end is altered; a read error may explain this. The chain carries TRBV7-9 and TRBJ1-6; TRBD1 is a possible D gene (6 bases). The germline gives CDR1 SEHNR, CDR2 FQNEAQ (reference sequence). This CDR3 has 17 residues. In DNA, the CDR3 is TGTTCCAGCAGCTTAGGCATGGACGGCAGGGGTAATTCACCCCTCCACTTT. Residues: CSSSLGMDGRGNSPLHF. The whole variable domain, remainder taken from reference TRBV7-9 and TRBJ1-6, is DTGVSQNPRHKITKRGQNVTFRCDPISEHNRLYWYRQTLGQGPEFLTYFQNEAQLEKSRLLSDRFSAERPKGSFSTLEIQRTEQGDSAMYLCSSSLGMDGRGNSPLHFGNGTRLTVT.

This clone occurred once. An end of the junction differs from the germline gene, which may be a read error. The J gene is TRBJ1-3, the V gene TRBV27; 8 bases line up with TRBD1. The CDR3 is 14 residues long. Germline loops: CDR1 MNHEY, CDR2 SMNVEV (reference sequence). Here the CDR3 reads CAGSSLDRVNTIYF. In DNA, the CDR3 is TGTGCCGGCAGTTCCCTGGACAGGGTAAACACCATATATTTT.

The chain carries TRBV30 and TRBJ1-1, with 7 nucleotides matching TRBD1. The ends lost 4 bases at V and 6 bases at J; junction bases unmatched: 5. Germline V CDR1 and CDR2: GTSNPN, SVGIG (reference sequence). The CDR3 has 12 residues. The CDR3 loop reads CAWNRGVAEAFF. The CDR3 nucleotides are TGTGCCTGGAACAGGGGTGTTGCTGAAGCTTTCTTT. The full variable domain, rest sourced from reference TRBV30 and TRBJ1-1, is SQTIHQWPATLVQPVGSPLSLECTVEGTSNPNLYWYRQAAGRGLQLLFYSVGIGQISSEVPQNLSASRPQDRQFILSSKKLLLSDSGFYLCAWNRGVAEAFFGQGTRLTVV.